This TCR beta chain originates from a study of blood T cell repertoires in COVID-19. Germline CDR1 and CDR2: ENHRY and SYGVKD. Trimming pared 11 bases from V and 0 bases from J, leaving 20 bases between. The CDR3 has 15 amino acids. Method: immunoSEQ multiplex PCR; TCRdb's copy keeps in-frame clones and lacks some. The sample holds some 96,000 clones, over 80% seen once. The source material was peripheral blood. This receptor was identified in a man aged 50 to 59 with active or convalescent COVID-19. The chain uses TRBV10-3 and TRBJ2-7; possibly TRBD1 for D (6 bases). The CDR3 here is CAARDGGSSSYEQYF. The DNA for the CDR3 is TGTGCCGCACGGGATGGGGGCAGCAGCTCCTACGAGCAGTACTTC.